The rows below give T cell receptor beta chains drawn from one sample of a study of blood T cell repertoires in COVID-19. Repertoires were generated with immunoSEQ multiplex PCR, while TCRdb's copy carries only in-frame clones and drops some. Of 250,000 to 350,000 clones detected, around 90% appear once; the ten largest clones hold approximately 8.8%. Material: peripheral blood. The source of these receptors is a young man with active or convalescent COVID-19. Each CDR3 is given with its conserved first and last residue. The D gene is left open where the match is weak. Size tells how often a clone was seen (once, few, many) or the class of an expanded clone, and some rows leave it out.

TGTGCCAGCAGACCGGACAGGGAAGTTCCACCCCTCCACTTT CASRPDREVPPLHF TRBV6-8 - TRBJ1-6 TRBD1
TGTGCCAGCAGCCTGGGACTAGCGGATACGCAGTATTTT CASSLGLADTQYF TRBV3-1/TRBV3-2 - TRBJ2-3 TRBD2
TGTGCCAGCAGCCAAGGCCAACACCGCTCCTACAATGAGCAGTTCTTC CASSQGQHRSYNEQFF TRBV14 once TRBJ2-1 -
TGCGCCAGCGTACGTGAAAGGGGGCTGACTGAAGCTTTCTTT CASVRERGLTEAFF TRBV5-1 - TRBJ1-1 TRBD1
TGCGCCAGCAGCCAAGGATTCGGGAGTCGTGGCTACACCTTC CASSQGFGSRGYTF TRBV4-1 few TRBJ1-2 -
TGTGCCACCTCGAGATACAATGAGCAGTTCTTC CATSRYNEQFF TRBV6-5 - TRBJ2-1 -
TGTGCCAGCAGCGTCCGACAGGGTAATGAGCAGTTCTTC CASSVRQGNEQFF TRBV6-5 - TRBJ2-1 TRBD1
TGTGCCAGCAGTCGATGGACAGGGAACTATGGCTACACCTTC CASSRWTGNYGYTF TRBV28 - TRBJ1-2 TRBD1
TGTGCCAGCAGCGGGACAGGGTCATACGAGCAGTACTTC CASSGTGSYEQYF TRBV6-2/TRBV6-3 - TRBJ2-7 TRBD1
TGCGCCAGCAGCCAAGATCTGGGGCGGAATTCCTACGAGCAGTACTTC CASSQDLGRNSYEQYF TRBV4-1 - TRBJ2-7 -
TGTGCCAGCAGCCCCAGAGGCCGTCCCGGGACTAGCGGGGGGCTCTACGAGCAGTACTTC CASSPRGRPGTSGGLYEQYF TRBV9 - TRBJ2-7 TRBD2
TGTGCCAGCAGCTTTGACAGGGCGGGCGGCTACACCTTC CASSFDRAGGYTF TRBV7-8 - TRBJ1-2 TRBD1
TGTGCCAGCTCACCACGTTTAGGGGACACCACTTACGAGCAGTACTTC CASSPRLGDTTYEQYF TRBV18 - TRBJ2-7 -
TGTGCCAGCAGCTCCCGACCTCGACTAGCGGGGAACACCGGGGAGCTGTTTTTT CASSSRPRLAGNTGELFF TRBV7-9 once TRBJ2-2 TRBD2
TGCGCCAGCAGCCCCGAATCAGGGGTCAGCGGCTACACCTTC CASSPESGVSGYTF TRBV4-3 - TRBJ1-2 -
TGTGCCACCAGTTATAGGCGGGACAGGGGGTCTATTATCTCTGGAAACACCATATATTTT CATSYRRDRGSIISGNTIYF TRBV24-1 - TRBJ1-3 TRBD1
TGTGCCTGTGGGGAAGGGGGTCAAGAGACCCAGTACTTC CACGEGGQETQYF TRBV19 - TRBJ2-5 -
TGTGCCAGCAGCTCGGGACAGGGCAATCAGCCCCAGCATTTT CASSSGQGNQPQHF TRBV2 once TRBJ1-5 TRBD1
TGCGCCAGCAGCTTGGCGGGGTTAGGGTCACCCCTCCACTTT CASSLAGLGSPLHF TRBV5-1 once TRBJ1-6 -
TGTGCCAGCAGTTTGTCCCCCCACCGACAGAGCTCCTACAATGAGCAGTTCTTC CASSLSPHRQSSYNEQFF TRBV27 - TRBJ2-1 -
TGCGCCAGCAGCCAAGACAGGGGGAACTATGGCTACACCTTC CASSQDRGNYGYTF TRBV4-1 - TRBJ1-2 TRBD1
TGCGCCAGCAGCCCTGATTTTCGCAGCTCCTACGAGCAGTACTTC CASSPDFRSSYEQYF TRBV4-3 few TRBJ2-7 -
TGCAGCGTTGAAACGGATGGCTACACCTTC CSVETDGYTF TRBV29-1 - TRBJ1-2 -
TGTGCCAGCAGGGAGCCCACCGGGGAGCTGTTTTTT CASREPTGELFF TRBV6-5 - TRBJ2-2 -
TGTGCCAGCAGCGAATTAAGACAGGGGCGGGGAGGCTACACCTTC CASSELRQGRGGYTF TRBV5-6 - TRBJ1-2 TRBD1
TGTGCCAGCAGTTTAGCGCGGGTTGAGCAGTTCTTC CASSLARVEQFF TRBV12-3/TRBV12-4 - TRBJ2-1 -
TGTGCCAGCAGCGGTTCGGTACAGGGGTACGAGCAGTACTTC CASSGSVQGYEQYF TRBV9 - TRBJ2-7 TRBD1
TGTGCCAGCAGCTGGGGGGGACAGGCTGGAAACACCATATATTTT CASSWGGQAGNTIYF TRBV5-4 - TRBJ1-3 TRBD1
TGCGCCAGCAGCCAAGAACCCTCAGGGCATGGAAACACCATATATTTT CASSQEPSGHGNTIYF TRBV4-1 once TRBJ1-3 -
TGTGCCAGCAGCCGCGACAGGGTTGGAGGCTACACCTTC CASSRDRVGGYTF TRBV7-8 - TRBJ1-2 TRBD1
TGTGCCAGTAGTACTAGCGGGGGTTACTCCTCCTACGAGCAGTACTTC CASSTSGGYSSYEQYF TRBV19 - TRBJ2-7 TRBD2
TGTGCCAGCTCACCATCGTCGGCAGGTAATCAGCCCCAGCATTTT CASSPSSAGNQPQHF TRBV18 - TRBJ1-5 -
TGTGCCAGTAGGGCCGGGACAGGGGGCTACGAGCAGTACTTC CASRAGTGGYEQYF TRBV19 - TRBJ2-7 TRBD1
TGCGCCAGCAGCACACAGGGGGCACGAGGAAACACCATATATTTT CASSTQGARGNTIYF TRBV4-1 - TRBJ1-3 TRBD1
TGCAGCGTTTTTGGGGGGAACTATGGCTACACCTTC CSVFGGNYGYTF TRBV29-1 - TRBJ1-2 -
TGTGCCAGCAGCCCCGTTGGGGGGAACTCTGGGGCCAACGTCCTGACTTTC CASSPVGGNSGANVLTF TRBV7-8 - TRBJ2-6 -
TGTGCCAGCAGCTTACAGGGGGCTAACTATGGCTACACCTTC CASSLQGANYGYTF TRBV13 - TRBJ1-2 TRBD1
TGTGCCAGCAGCTTAGGTTCCAGGGTGAATGAGCAGTTCTTC CASSLGSRVNEQFF TRBV13 - TRBJ2-1 -
TGTGCCAGCGGAAGGCTGAGGACAGGGTGGGAAAAACTGTTTTTT CASGRLRTGWEKLFF TRBV2 - TRBJ1-4 TRBD1
TGTGCCAGCAGCGGTGGAGGGACTAGCATCGCCGGGGAGCTGTTTTTT CASSGGGTSIAGELFF TRBV7-9 - TRBJ2-2 TRBD2
TGTGCCAGCAGCTGGCACCAAAACGGGAGTTCACACAATGAGCAGTTCTTC CASSWHQNGSSHNEQFF TRBV7-6 - TRBJ2-1 -
TGTGCCAGCAACGGATGGAGGACTGAAGCTTTCTTT CASNGWRTEAFF TRBV6-5 - TRBJ1-1 -
TGCAGCGTTGAAGACCTCAGGCCTAGCGGGCGCCCCACAGATACGCAGTATTTT CSVEDLRPSGRPTDTQYF TRBV29-1 - TRBJ2-3 TRBD2
TGCAGCGTTGAAGATCGTCACTATGGCTACACCTTC CSVEDRHYGYTF TRBV29-1 once TRBJ1-2 -
TGTGCCAGCAGTTTAGCACTAGGCGGAGAGACCCAGTACTTC CASSLALGGETQYF TRBV27 - TRBJ2-5 -
TGTGCCAGCAGTCATTTGACAGGGGGCAATCAGCCCCAGCATTTT CASSHLTGGNQPQHF TRBV2 - TRBJ1-5 TRBD1
TGTGCCAGCAGCCACGGACAGGGGGCCAACGAGCAGTACTTC CASSHGQGANEQYF TRBV11-2 - TRBJ2-7 TRBD1
TGTGCCAGCAGTCCCACAAGGGCCAACGTCCTGACTTTC CASSPTRANVLTF TRBV27 - TRBJ2-6 -
TGTGCCAGCAGCCCTGGACAGAGTAACACTGAAGCTTTCTTT CASSPGQSNTEAFF TRBV7-9 - TRBJ1-1 -
TGTGCCATCAGTGAAACAGCGGGGGGTGCCCCCGGTAACATTCAGTACTTC CAISETAGGAPGNIQYF TRBV10-3 - TRBJ2-4 TRBD2
TGTGCCACCGACGGACAGGGTGGCGGCAATGAGCAGTTCTTC CATDGQGGGNEQFF TRBV19 - TRBJ2-1 TRBD1
TGTGCTAGTGGTTTCCAAACTAGCGGGGGGGCCTCGGTGCAGTACTTC CASGFQTSGGASVQYF TRBV12-5 - TRBJ2-7 TRBD2
TGTGCCAGTACCCCTTTGGGGGAGGGTAGTGGCTACACCTTC CASTPLGEGSGYTF TRBV19 - TRBJ1-2 -
TGCGCCAGCAGCTTCCGGGACAGACTATACGAGCAGTACTTC CASSFRDRLYEQYF TRBV5-1 - TRBJ2-7 TRBD1
TGTGCCAGCAGTTTATCACAGTACGAGCAGTACTTC CASSLSQYEQYF TRBV6-5 - TRBJ2-7 -
TGTGCCAGCAGCTTAGGTAGTCTGGGAGAGGAGACCCAGTACTTC CASSLGSLGEETQYF TRBV11-2 - TRBJ2-5 -
TGTGCCAGTAGTATTAGGCTAGCGGGGGGCCCGCCCCACGCTGACACAGATACGCAGTATTTT CASSIRLAGGPPHADTDTQYF TRBV19 - TRBJ2-3 TRBD2